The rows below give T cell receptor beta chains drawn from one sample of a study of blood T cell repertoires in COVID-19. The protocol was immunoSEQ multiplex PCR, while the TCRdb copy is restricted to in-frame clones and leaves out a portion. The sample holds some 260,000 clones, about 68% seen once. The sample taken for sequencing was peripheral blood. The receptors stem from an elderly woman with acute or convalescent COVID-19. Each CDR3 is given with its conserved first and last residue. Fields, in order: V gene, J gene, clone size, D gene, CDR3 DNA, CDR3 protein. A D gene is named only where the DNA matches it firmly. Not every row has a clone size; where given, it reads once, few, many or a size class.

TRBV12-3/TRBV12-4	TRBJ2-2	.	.	TGTGCCAGCAGTCCCGGAGGCCCCGGGGAGCTGTTTTTT	CASSPGGPGELFF
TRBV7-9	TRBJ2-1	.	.	TGTGCCAGCAGCTTATTAATCTATGAGCAGTTCTTC	CASSLLIYEQFF
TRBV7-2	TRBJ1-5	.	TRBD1	TGTGCCAGCAGCCTACAGGGGAATCAGCCCCAGCATTTT	CASSLQGNQPQHF
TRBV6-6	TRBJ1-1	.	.	TGTGCCAGCAGTTACGTGGATAGGGGAAACACTGAAGCTTTCTTT	CASSYVDRGNTEAFF
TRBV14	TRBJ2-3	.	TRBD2	TGTGCCAGCAGCCAAGAAATTTTCGGACTAGCGGGTCGATCTAGCACAGATACGCAGTATTTT	CASSQEIFGLAGRSSTDTQYF
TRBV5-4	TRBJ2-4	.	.	TGTGCCAGCAGCTTGGGGGCCATGAACATTCAGTACTTC	CASSLGAMNIQYF
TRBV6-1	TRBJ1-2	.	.	TGTGCCAGCAGTGAAGCCACCCAGACAGTGAACTATGGCTACACCTTC	CASSEATQTVNYGYTF
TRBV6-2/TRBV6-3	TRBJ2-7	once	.	TGTGCCAGCAGTCGTCGTTTCTACGAGCAGTACTTC	CASSRRFYEQYF
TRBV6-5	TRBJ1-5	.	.	TGTGCCAGCAGCCCCTATCCGGGGCCCCAGCATTTT	CASSPYPGPQHF
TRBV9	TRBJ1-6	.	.	TGTGCCAGCAGCCGGACAATAGGGGATTCACCCCTCCACTTT	CASSRTIGDSPLHF
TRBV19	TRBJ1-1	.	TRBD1	TGTGCCAGTAGGCTTTCCTGGACAGGGGACGAAGCTTTCTTT	CASRLSWTGDEAFF
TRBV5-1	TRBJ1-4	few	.	TGCGCCAGCAGCTTGGGAGGGTTAGGTGAAAAACTGTTTTTT	CASSLGGLGEKLFF
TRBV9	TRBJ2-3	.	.	TGTGCCAGCTCCCTAGGTCGGGATACGCAGTATTTT	CASSLGRDTQYF
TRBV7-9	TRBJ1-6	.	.	TGTGCCAGCAGCTTAGGGGCCTTTCCTTCACCCCTCCACTTT	CASSLGAFPSPLHF
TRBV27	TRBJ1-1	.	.	TGTGCCAGCAGTACAAACAGCCAACGAATCACTGAAGCTTTCTTT	CASSTNSQRITEAFF
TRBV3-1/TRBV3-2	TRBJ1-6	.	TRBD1	TGTGCCAGCAGCCAAGGGACAGGGAATAATTCACCCCTCCACTTT	CASSQGTGNNSPLHF
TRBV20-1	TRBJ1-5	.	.	TGCAGTGCTAGTTCTAGAGTTAGCAATCAGCCCCAGCATTTT	CSASSRVSNQPQHF
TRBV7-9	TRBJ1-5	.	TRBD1	TGTGCCAGCAGCCTCCGGGACAGGGATCAGCCCCAGCATTTT	CASSLRDRDQPQHF
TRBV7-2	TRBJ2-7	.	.	TGTGCCAGCAGCTTCGCGGGGGCTAGCTCCTACGAGCAGTACTTC	CASSFAGASSYEQYF
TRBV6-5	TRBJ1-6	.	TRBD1	TGTGCCAGCAGTTCAGACAGGGGATCCTATAATTCACCCCTCCACTTT	CASSSDRGSYNSPLHF
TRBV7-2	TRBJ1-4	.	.	TGTGCCAGCGGAGCGGGGCCGAATGAAAAACTGTTTTTT	CASGAGPNEKLFF
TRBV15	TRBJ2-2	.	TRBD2	TGTGCCACCAGCAGAGGGACTAGCGGGATTACCGGGGAGCTGTTTTTT	CATSRGTSGITGELFF
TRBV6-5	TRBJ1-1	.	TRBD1	TGTGCCAGCAGTTACTCACGGACAGGGGGGGCCACTGAAGCTTTCTTT	CASSYSRTGGATEAFF
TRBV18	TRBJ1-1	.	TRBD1	TGTGCCAGCTCACACGGGACAGGGGTTCATCCTGAAGCTTTCTTT	CASSHGTGVHPEAFF
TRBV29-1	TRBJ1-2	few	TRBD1	TGCAGCGTAGGGGGACAGCTCTATGGCTACACCTTC	CSVGGQLYGYTF
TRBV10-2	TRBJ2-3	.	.	TGCGCCAGCAGTCTCGACTTTGCAGTAAGCACAGATACGCAGTATTTT	CASSLDFAVSTDTQYF
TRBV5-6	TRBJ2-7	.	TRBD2	TGTGCCAGCAGCCGAGCGGGGGTAGAGCAGTACTTC	CASSRAGVEQYF
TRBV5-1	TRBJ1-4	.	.	TGCGCCAGCAGCTTGGGGGGGCTCGGTGAAAAACTGTTTTTT	CASSLGGLGEKLFF
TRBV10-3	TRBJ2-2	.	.	TGTGCCATCAGTGCAGGGTACCGCGGGGAGCTGTTTTTT	CAISAGYRGELFF
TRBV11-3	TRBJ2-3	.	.	TGTGCCAGCAGCTCGCGACACCCAGATACGCAGTATTTT	CASSSRHPDTQYF
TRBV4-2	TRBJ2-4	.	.	TGTGCCAGCAGCCAAGATGCGGCCATTCAGTACTTC	CASSQDAAIQYF
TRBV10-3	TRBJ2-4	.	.	TGTGCCATCAGTGATCAGGCCAAAAACATTCAGTACTTC	CAISDQAKNIQYF
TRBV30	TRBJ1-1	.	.	TGTGCCACCACGCGGAGGGGTCTGAACACTGAAGCTTTCTTT	CATTRRGLNTEAFF
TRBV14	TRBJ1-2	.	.	TGTGCCAGCAGCCAAGTCCCGCTAAACTATGGCTACACCTTC	CASSQVPLNYGYTF
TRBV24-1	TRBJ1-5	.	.	TGTGCCACCAGCCCGGACAGTAGCAATCAGCCCCAGCATTTT	CATSPDSSNQPQHF
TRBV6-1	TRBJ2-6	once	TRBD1	TGTGCCAGCAGTGTTGGACAGGGAGGAGGGGCCAACGTCCTGACTTTC	CASSVGQGGGANVLTF
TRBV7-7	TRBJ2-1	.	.	TGTGCCAGCAGCTCCATCCCCGGCTCCTACAATGAGCAGTTCTTC	CASSSIPGSYNEQFF
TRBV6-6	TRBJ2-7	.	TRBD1	TGTGCCAGTACACGCGACAGGGTTATGTACGAGCAGTACTTC	CASTRDRVMYEQYF
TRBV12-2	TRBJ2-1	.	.	TGTGCAAGTCGCGCATCGAATGGACTAGCGGGAGCCAATGAGCAGTTCTTC	CASRASNGLAGANEQFF
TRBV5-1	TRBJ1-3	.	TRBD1	TGCGCCAGCAGCTTAACAGGGGACTCTGGAAACACCATATATTTT	CASSLTGDSGNTIYF
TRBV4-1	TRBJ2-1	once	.	TGCGCCAGCAGCCAAGAATTCAGTGCCTCCTACAATGAGCAGTTCTTC	CASSQEFSASYNEQFF
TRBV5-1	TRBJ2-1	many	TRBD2	TGCGCCAGCAGCTTTCGGCTAGCGGGAGGTGCTAATGAGCAGTTCTTC	CASSFRLAGGANEQFF
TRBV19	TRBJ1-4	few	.	TGTGCCAGTAGATCATACGGGTACTCTAATGAAAAACTGTTTTTT	CASRSYGYSNEKLFF
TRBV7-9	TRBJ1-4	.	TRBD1	TGTGCCAGCAGCCGGGACAGCCGCGAAAAACTGTTTTTT	CASSRDSREKLFF
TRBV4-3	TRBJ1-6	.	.	TGCGCCAGCAGCCAAGAGTACAGAATCAATTCACCCCTCCACTTT	CASSQEYRINSPLHF